The 11 T cell receptor beta chains given below trace back to one sample, sequenced in a study of blood T cells in healthy people across ages (dated by TCRdb to 2015 to 2017). Library prep was done by 5' RACE. For sequencing, an Illumina HiSeq 2500 was employed. The second PCR ran for about 6 to 12 cycles and used a J-beta primer mix along with a sample-barcoded 5' primer. The raw public data were reprocessed by TCRdb itself: fastp quality trimming at Q25, MiXCR clonotype calling, in-frame beta chains only. Identical CDR3 protein sequences are pooled into one entry, listed with their most common genes and DNA. This sample holds more than 650,000 distinct CDR3 sequences; 20% to 25% were observed only once. Around 21% of the sample is in the top ten clones. The sample taken for sequencing was blood. The receptors stem from a man aged 65 to 85 in good health.

This clonotype occurred many times. CDR3 DNA: TGTGCCAGCAGTCCAAGGGGGGCTAATGAAAAACTGTTTTTT. Translated: CASSPRGANEKLFF. This sequence joins TRBV6-5 and TRBJ1-4; TRBD1 might be the D (6 bases). Deletions cut 5 bases from V and 3 bases from J, with 10 bases between. The germline CDR1 and CDR2 sequences are MNHEY and SVGAGI. CDR3 length equals 14 residues.

The CDR3 here is CASSLRVGYGYTF. CDR3 bases: TGCGCCAGCAGCCTCAGGGTGGGGTACGGCTACACCTTC. The genes are TRBV5-1 and TRBJ1-2; possibly TRBD1 for D (5 bases). The V and J ends lost 4 bases and 8 bases respectively, with 15 bases between them. Germline-derived CDR1 and CDR2 are SGHRS and YFSETQ. The CDR3 spans 13 residues.

This clonotype was seen ten or more times. The gene calls are TRBV4-2 and TRBJ2-1; TRBD2 aligns across 14 bases. Unmatched junction bases numbered 5, after V lost 1 base and J lost 6 bases. There are 17 residues in the CDR3. Germline CDR1 is LGHNA and CDR2 is YNFKEQ. The CDR3 nucleotides are TGTGCCAGCAGCCAAGCTCTCGGGACTAGCGGGGGCAATGAGCAGTTCTTC. The encoded protein is CASSQALGTSGGNEQFF.

This clonotype was found many times. The chain joins TRBV28 to TRBJ2-7; possibly TRBD1 for D (7 bases). The CDR3 runs to 14 residues. Germline V gives CDR1 MDHEN, CDR2 SYDVKM. Trimming took 7 bases from V and 4 from J, leaving 17 bases between them. CDR3: CASTSGGQAYEQYF. The CDR3 region has the DNA TGTGCCAGCACCTCAGGGGGGCAGGCTTACGAGCAGTACTTC.

Notes on this clonotype: The junction differs from germline at one of its ends, possibly a read error. The chain employs TRBV3-1 and TRBJ2-1; TRBD2 agrees at 9 bases. CDR1 and CDR2 (germline): LGHDT, YNNKEL (reference sequence). The CDR3 length is 15 residues. The CDR3 region is CASSQGGRAYNERFF. CDR3 nucleotide sequence: TGTGCCAGCAGCCAAGGCGGGAGGGCCTACAATGAGCGGTTCTTC.

This clonotype has more than one count but fewer than ten. The genes are TRBV12-3 or TRBV12-4 and TRBJ1-2; unclear D gene. V was clipped by 3 bases and J by 6 bases, with 11 bases between them. The CDR3 sequence is 13 residues long. CDR3 sequence reads: CASSLYGEDGYTF. In nucleotides, the CDR3 is TGTGCCAGCAGTTTGTACGGGGAGGATGGCTACACCTTC.

In this sample, this clonotype turned up a few times. This chain joins TRBV5-1 and TRBJ1-5; D is perhaps TRBD1 (6 bases). This CDR3 has 15 residues. Germline V gene sequence: CDR1 SGHRS, CDR2 YFSETQ. V lost 0 bases to trimming and J lost 4 bases, with 11 bases between them. Written as DNA, the CDR3 is TGCGCCAGCAGCTTGGAAGGGGGTAGGAATCAGCCCCAGCATTTT. Protein sequence: CASSLEGGRNQPQHF.

This clonotype was observed a few times. The chain joins TRBV20-1 to TRBJ2-5; 8 positions match TRBD1. V gave up 0 bases and J gave up 0 bases; unmatched junction bases: 6. Per germline, CDR1 DFQATT and CDR2 SNEGSKA (reference sequence). The CDR3 is made up of 16 amino acids. This chain's CDR3 is CSARDWRQGHQETQYF. The DNA of the CDR3 is TGCAGTGCTAGAGATTGGAGACAGGGGCACCAAGAGACCCAGTACTTC.

This clonotype was found once. The chain carries TRBV5-1 and TRBJ1-1, with 7 bases matching TRBD1. V shed 2 bases, J shed 5 bases, and the junction held 6 bases outside the gene matches. The CDR3 loop spans 14 amino acids. CDR1 and CDR2 (germline): SGHRS, YFSETQ. The CDR3 sequence: CASSFQGVITEAFF. In DNA form, the CDR3 reads TGCGCCAGCAGCTTCCAGGGGGTTATAACTGAAGCTTTCTTT.

This clonotype was recorded at least ten times. This chain uses TRBV6-5 with TRBJ1-1; TRBD1 aligns across 8 bases. This CDR3 contains 15 residues. V lost 2 bases, J lost 5 bases, and 7 bases stayed unmatched. The germline CDR1 and CDR2 sequences are MNHEY and SVGAGI. The CDR3 sequence is CASSYDRGTGTEAFF. The CDR3 DNA reads TGTGCCAGCAGTTACGACAGGGGAACCGGTACTGAAGCTTTCTTT.

This clonotype was counted only a few times. The V call is TRBV12-3 or TRBV12-4, the J call TRBJ1-4, with TRBD1 identical over 7 bases. The CDR3 length is 17 residues. V lost 6 bases to trimming and J lost 0 bases; unmatched junction nucleotides: 10. Here the CDR3 DNA reads TGTGCCAGCAGAAACAGGGGAGGACTTTCAACTAATGAAAAACTGTTTTTT. Translating gives CASRNRGGLSTNEKLFF.